The rows below give T cell receptor beta chains drawn from one sample of a study of identifying expanded T cells in peripheral blood. Clones were read by immunoSEQ multiplex PCR, and TCRdb kept only the in-frame ones, dropping some. Here the sample spans over 70,000 clones, 88% being singletons. The material sequenced was blood. All receptors derive from a person aged 18 to 75 in good health. CDR3s include the opening cysteine and the closing phenylalanine or tryptophan. D genes are given only for firm matches. Clone size is given for some rows only: seen once, a few or many times, or a class if the clone is expanded.

CDR3nt: TGTGCCAGCAGCTTTCCAGGGGGCGAGACCCAGTACTTC; CDR3aa: CASSFPGGETQYF; v_gene: TRBV11-1; j_gene: TRBJ2-5; d_gene: TRBD1; abundance: NA
CDR3nt: TGCAGTGCTTGGAGGGACACTGAAGCTTTCTTT; CDR3aa: CSAWRDTEAFF; v_gene: TRBV20-1; j_gene: TRBJ1-1; d_gene: NA; abundance: NA
CDR3nt: TGTGCCAGCAGCTCGGCTGGGACAGGGGGGTATAATTCACCCCTCCACTTT; CDR3aa: CASSSAGTGGYNSPLHF; v_gene: TRBV5-6; j_gene: TRBJ1-6; d_gene: TRBD1; abundance: NA
CDR3nt: TGTGCCAGCAGCGTAGTTGCCGGGGAGCTGTTTTTT; CDR3aa: CASSVVAGELFF; v_gene: TRBV9; j_gene: TRBJ2-2; d_gene: NA; abundance: NA
CDR3nt: TGTGCCAGCAGTTACTCCCCTCAGGGGACCCAGTACTTC; CDR3aa: CASSYSPQGTQYF; v_gene: TRBV6-6; j_gene: TRBJ2-5; d_gene: NA; abundance: once
CDR3nt: TGCGCCAGCAGCCAAACTCCCCTCGTGCGGACCTACAATGAGCAGTTCTTC; CDR3aa: CASSQTPLVRTYNEQFF; v_gene: TRBV4-1; j_gene: TRBJ2-1; d_gene: NA; abundance: NA
CDR3nt: TGTGCCAGTACCATAGGTGCTTCCTCGAGGACTGAAGCTTTCTTT; CDR3aa: CASTIGASSRTEAFF; v_gene: TRBV19; j_gene: TRBJ1-1; d_gene: NA; abundance: NA
CDR3nt: TGCAGCGTTGAATTGGGGGACACTGAAGCTTTCTTT; CDR3aa: CSVELGDTEAFF; v_gene: TRBV29-1; j_gene: TRBJ1-1; d_gene: NA; abundance: NA
CDR3nt: TGTGCCAGCAGTTCTCTCCTGGGGTACCAAGAGACCCAGTACTTC; CDR3aa: CASSSLLGYQETQYF; v_gene: TRBV27; j_gene: TRBJ2-5; d_gene: NA; abundance: NA
CDR3nt: TGCAGCGTTGAGGACCGCTACGAGCAGTACTTC; CDR3aa: CSVEDRYEQYF; v_gene: TRBV29-1; j_gene: TRBJ2-7; d_gene: NA; abundance: NA
CDR3nt: TGCACCAGCAGCCATTTTAGCGGGGGGCGGTACAATGAGCAGTTCTTC; CDR3aa: CTSSHFSGGRYNEQFF; v_gene: TRBV1; j_gene: TRBJ2-1; d_gene: NA; abundance: NA
CDR3nt: TGCGCCAGCAGCCAAGACCCGAGGGTCCGGGAGCTGTTTTTT; CDR3aa: CASSQDPRVRELFF; v_gene: TRBV4-1; j_gene: TRBJ2-2; d_gene: NA; abundance: NA
CDR3nt: TGTGCCAGCAGTTTACAGGGACTAGGAGGCTACACCTTC; CDR3aa: CASSLQGLGGYTF; v_gene: TRBV27; j_gene: TRBJ1-2; d_gene: NA; abundance: NA
CDR3nt: TGTGCCAGCAGCCAACTTGCCACCTACAATGAGCAGTTCTTC; CDR3aa: CASSQLATYNEQFF; v_gene: TRBV28; j_gene: TRBJ2-1; d_gene: NA; abundance: NA
CDR3nt: TGTGCCAGCAGCCCTTCAACTAGCGGGTCCTACGAGCAGTACTTC; CDR3aa: CASSPSTSGSYEQYF; v_gene: TRBV7-9; j_gene: TRBJ2-7; d_gene: TRBD2; abundance: NA
CDR3nt: TGTGCCAGCAGCCACGGGGGCCTCGAGCAGTTCTTC; CDR3aa: CASSHGGLEQFF; v_gene: TRBV6-5; j_gene: TRBJ2-1; d_gene: NA; abundance: NA
CDR3nt: TGTGCCACCAGCACTCCCCTCCGGGAGCTCGGGTACAATGAGCAGTTCTTC; CDR3aa: CATSTPLRELGYNEQFF; v_gene: TRBV15; j_gene: TRBJ2-1; d_gene: NA; abundance: NA
CDR3nt: TGTGCCAGCAGCGAGCAGACTAGCGGGGTAAATGAGCAGTTCTTC; CDR3aa: CASSEQTSGVNEQFF; v_gene: TRBV6-4; j_gene: TRBJ2-1; d_gene: TRBD2; abundance: NA
CDR3nt: TGTGCCAGCAGCTTAAAGGACAGGGCCTACGAGCAGTACTTC; CDR3aa: CASSLKDRAYEQYF; v_gene: TRBV11-2; j_gene: TRBJ2-7; d_gene: TRBD1; abundance: NA
CDR3nt: TGTGCCAGCTCACCTATTCGCTCCTACGAGCAGTACTTC; CDR3aa: CASSPIRSYEQYF; v_gene: TRBV18; j_gene: TRBJ2-7; d_gene: NA; abundance: NA
CDR3nt: TGCGCCAGCAGCCAGGGACTAGCGGGGGGTTTTTATGAGCAGTTCTTC; CDR3aa: CASSQGLAGGFYEQFF; v_gene: TRBV4-3; j_gene: TRBJ2-1; d_gene: TRBD2; abundance: once
CDR3nt: TGTGCCTGGAGTGATCATACGCAGTATTTT; CDR3aa: CAWSDHTQYF; v_gene: TRBV30; j_gene: TRBJ2-3; d_gene: NA; abundance: NA
CDR3nt: TGCGCCAGCAGCCGGGTAAACTCGGGCGGAAACACCATATATTTT; CDR3aa: CASSRVNSGGNTIYF; v_gene: TRBV4-3; j_gene: TRBJ1-3; d_gene: NA; abundance: NA
CDR3nt: TGTGCCACCAGGGGGACAGGGAACACGGCCTTGAACACTGAAGCTTTCTTT; CDR3aa: CATRGTGNTALNTEAFF; v_gene: TRBV15; j_gene: TRBJ1-1; d_gene: TRBD1; abundance: few
CDR3nt: TGCGCCAGCACCAAGGGCAGGGTGGGGGATGCCCTCCACTTT; CDR3aa: CASTKGRVGDALHF; v_gene: TRBV4-3; j_gene: TRBJ1-6; d_gene: NA; abundance: NA
CDR3nt: TGTGCCAGCAGTTTCTCAGGGTTAAATTCACCCCTCCACTTT; CDR3aa: CASSFSGLNSPLHF; v_gene: TRBV27; j_gene: TRBJ1-6; d_gene: NA; abundance: NA
CDR3nt: TGTGCCAGCAGCCCTCTTCCGTTAGGCTACACCTTC; CDR3aa: CASSPLPLGYTF; v_gene: TRBV11-3; j_gene: TRBJ1-2; d_gene: NA; abundance: NA
CDR3nt: TGTGCCAGCAGCCCACTCTGGGCAGGGAGTGCAGAAGGTTTCTTT; CDR3aa: CASSPLWAGSAEGFF; v_gene: TRBV6-5; j_gene: TRBJ1-1; d_gene: NA; abundance: NA
CDR3nt: TGTGCCAGCAGCTTCGTGGGACCTGAGCAGTTCTTC; CDR3aa: CASSFVGPEQFF; v_gene: TRBV5-8; j_gene: TRBJ2-1; d_gene: NA; abundance: once
CDR3nt: TGTGCCAGCAGCTTGGGGACAGGGCGGACCGGGGAGCTGTTTTTT; CDR3aa: CASSLGTGRTGELFF; v_gene: TRBV5-6; j_gene: TRBJ2-2; d_gene: TRBD1; abundance: NA
CDR3nt: TGTGCCAGCAGCTCGGGGGGAAACAGGGGCGAGCAGTACTTC; CDR3aa: CASSSGGNRGEQYF; v_gene: TRBV7-8; j_gene: TRBJ2-7; d_gene: NA; abundance: NA
CDR3nt: TGTGCCACCAGCAGAGAGAGGGGAACCTCCTACGAGCAGTACTTC; CDR3aa: CATSRERGTSYEQYF; v_gene: TRBV15; j_gene: TRBJ2-7; d_gene: NA; abundance: NA
CDR3nt: TGCGCCAGCAGCGAAATTCCGGGCAATCAGCCCCAGCATTTT; CDR3aa: CASSEIPGNQPQHF; v_gene: TRBV4-1; j_gene: TRBJ1-5; d_gene: NA; abundance: medium-sized
CDR3nt: TGTGCCAGCAGCTTAGGCGGGGGGCCAATCCAAGAGACCCAGTACTTC; CDR3aa: CASSLGGGPIQETQYF; v_gene: TRBV7-2; j_gene: TRBJ2-5; d_gene: TRBD2; abundance: NA
CDR3nt: TGCGCCAGCAGCCCCGGTGGCCCCCGCAGGGGAGTGGGTGGCTACACCTTC; CDR3aa: CASSPGGPRRGVGGYTF; v_gene: TRBV5-1; j_gene: TRBJ1-2; d_gene: NA; abundance: NA
CDR3nt: TGTGCCAGCAGCCAAAAAGGGCGACTAGCGGGCGATGAGCAGTTCTTC; CDR3aa: CASSQKGRLAGDEQFF; v_gene: TRBV21-1; j_gene: TRBJ2-1; d_gene: NA; abundance: few
CDR3nt: TGTGCCACCAGCAGAGATGTGGGGAGCTCCTACGAGCAGTACTTC; CDR3aa: CATSRDVGSSYEQYF; v_gene: TRBV15; j_gene: TRBJ2-7; d_gene: NA; abundance: NA
CDR3nt: TGCGCCAGCAGCTTGGACGGGGGGATTTCTGGAAACACCATATATTTT; CDR3aa: CASSLDGGISGNTIYF; v_gene: TRBV5-1; j_gene: TRBJ1-3; d_gene: NA; abundance: NA
CDR3nt: TGTGCCAGCAGCCGTAGCGGGGGGCCAGATACGCAGTATTTT; CDR3aa: CASSRSGGPDTQYF; v_gene: TRBV7-2; j_gene: TRBJ2-3; d_gene: TRBD2; abundance: NA
CDR3nt: TGTGCCAGCAGCGTAGGGACTAGCGGAGACGGGGAGCTGTTTTTT; CDR3aa: CASSVGTSGDGELFF; v_gene: TRBV9; j_gene: TRBJ2-2; d_gene: TRBD2; abundance: NA
CDR3nt: TGTGCCAGCTCACCATCCGATGGATCTGAAGCTTTCTTT; CDR3aa: CASSPSDGSEAFF; v_gene: TRBV18; j_gene: TRBJ1-1; d_gene: NA; abundance: NA
CDR3nt: TGTGCCAGCAGCTCCTGGTGGGGAGGGCAGCCCCAGCATTTT; CDR3aa: CASSSWWGGQPQHF; v_gene: TRBV5-6; j_gene: TRBJ1-5; d_gene: NA; abundance: NA
CDR3nt: TGTGCCAGCAGCTTAGGGGGAGATCACTATGGCTACACCTTC; CDR3aa: CASSLGGDHYGYTF; v_gene: TRBV7-9; j_gene: TRBJ1-2; d_gene: NA; abundance: NA
CDR3nt: TGTGCCAGTAGTATGCCGAGGGCGGGCGAGACCCAGTACTTC; CDR3aa: CASSMPRAGETQYF; v_gene: TRBV19; j_gene: TRBJ2-5; d_gene: NA; abundance: NA
CDR3nt: TGTGCCAGCAGCCCACTAGCGGGGGGACCCTACGAGCAGTACTTC; CDR3aa: CASSPLAGGPYEQYF; v_gene: TRBV7-8; j_gene: TRBJ2-7; d_gene: TRBD2; abundance: NA
CDR3nt: TGCGCCAGCAGCTTAGGACGCAGCGGCTCCTACGAGCAGTACTTC; CDR3aa: CASSLGRSGSYEQYF; v_gene: TRBV5-1; j_gene: TRBJ2-7; d_gene: NA; abundance: NA
CDR3nt: TGTGCCAGCAGCTTAACAGGGTTTGCCCTCTACGAGCAGTACTTC; CDR3aa: CASSLTGFALYEQYF; v_gene: TRBV7-2; j_gene: TRBJ2-7; d_gene: NA; abundance: once
CDR3nt: TGTGCCAGCAGATTCGACAGGGGGACGCAGTATTTT; CDR3aa: CASRFDRGTQYF; v_gene: TRBV5-4; j_gene: TRBJ2-3; d_gene: TRBD1; abundance: NA
CDR3nt: TGTGCCAGCAGCTTGGTGGGCAGGGAGGTAAAAGCTTTCTTT; CDR3aa: CASSLVGREVKAFF; v_gene: TRBV5-6; j_gene: TRBJ1-1; d_gene: NA; abundance: NA
CDR3nt: TGTGCCAGCAAAGCAGGGGGTATAAGGTACAATGAGCAGTTCTTC; CDR3aa: CASKAGGIRYNEQFF; v_gene: TRBV11-2; j_gene: TRBJ2-1; d_gene: TRBD1; abundance: NA
CDR3nt: TGTGCCAGCTCTTTACTCGGGGTTAATAACGAGCAGTACTTC; CDR3aa: CASSLLGVNNEQYF; v_gene: TRBV6-5; j_gene: TRBJ2-7; d_gene: NA; abundance: NA
CDR3nt: TGCGCCAGCAGTCGTGGGACAGATGGAAACACCATATATTTT; CDR3aa: CASSRGTDGNTIYF; v_gene: TRBV5-1; j_gene: TRBJ1-3; d_gene: TRBD1; abundance: NA
CDR3nt: TGTGCCAGCAGCGCATCCCACGGAGGAGAAAACACCATATATTTT; CDR3aa: CASSASHGGENTIYF; v_gene: TRBV27; j_gene: TRBJ1-3; d_gene: NA; abundance: NA